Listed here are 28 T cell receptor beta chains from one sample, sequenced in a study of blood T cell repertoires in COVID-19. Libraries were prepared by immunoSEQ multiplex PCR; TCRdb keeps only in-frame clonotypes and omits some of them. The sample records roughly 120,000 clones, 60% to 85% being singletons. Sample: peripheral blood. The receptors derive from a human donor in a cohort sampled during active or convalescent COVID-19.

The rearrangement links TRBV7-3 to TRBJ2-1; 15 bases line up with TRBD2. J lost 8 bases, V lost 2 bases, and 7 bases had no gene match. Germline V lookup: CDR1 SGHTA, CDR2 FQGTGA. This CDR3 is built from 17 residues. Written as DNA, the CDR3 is TGTGCCAGCAGCTTAGACGGGACTAGCGGGAGGCGCTATGAGCAGTTCTTC. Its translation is CASSLDGTSGRRYEQFF.

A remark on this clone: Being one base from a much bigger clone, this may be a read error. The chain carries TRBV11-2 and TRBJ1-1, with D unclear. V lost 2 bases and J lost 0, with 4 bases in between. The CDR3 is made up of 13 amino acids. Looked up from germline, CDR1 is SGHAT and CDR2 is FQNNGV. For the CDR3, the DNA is TGTGCCAGCAGCTTATACATGAACACTGAAGCTTTCTTT. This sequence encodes CASSLYMNTEAFF.

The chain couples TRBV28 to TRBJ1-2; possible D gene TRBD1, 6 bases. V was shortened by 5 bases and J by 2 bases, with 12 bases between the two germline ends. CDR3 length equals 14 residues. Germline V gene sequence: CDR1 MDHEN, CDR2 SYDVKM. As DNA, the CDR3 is TGTGCCAGCAGTCCGTCGGACAGAAACTATGGCTACACCTTC. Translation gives CASSPSDRNYGYTF.

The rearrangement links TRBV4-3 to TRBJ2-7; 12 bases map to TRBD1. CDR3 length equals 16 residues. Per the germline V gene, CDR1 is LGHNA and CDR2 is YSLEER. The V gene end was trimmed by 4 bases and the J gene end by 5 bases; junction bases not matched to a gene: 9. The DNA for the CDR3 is TGCGCCAGCAGCCGGATCGGGACAGGGGGCTTCAACGAGCAGTACTTC. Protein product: CASSRIGTGGFNEQYF.

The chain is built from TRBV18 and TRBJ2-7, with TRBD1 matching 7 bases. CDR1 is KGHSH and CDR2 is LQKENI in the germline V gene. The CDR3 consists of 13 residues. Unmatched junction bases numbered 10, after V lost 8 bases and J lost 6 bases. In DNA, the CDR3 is TGTGCCAGCCATGATTGGACAGGAGGCGAGCAGTACTTC. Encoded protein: CASHDWTGGEQYF.

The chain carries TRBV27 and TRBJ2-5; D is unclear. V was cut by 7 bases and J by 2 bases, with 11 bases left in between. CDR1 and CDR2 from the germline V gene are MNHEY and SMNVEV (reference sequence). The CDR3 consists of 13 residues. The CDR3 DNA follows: TGTGCCAGCAAAAAGAAGCTTCAAGAGACCCAGTACTTC. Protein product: CASKKKLQETQYF.

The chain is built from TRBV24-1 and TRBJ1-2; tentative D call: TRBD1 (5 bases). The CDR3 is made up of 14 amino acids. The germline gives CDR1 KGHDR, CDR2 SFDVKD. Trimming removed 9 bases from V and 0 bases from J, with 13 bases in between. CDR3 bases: TGTGCCACCGCGGCGCCAGGGCCTAACTATGGCTACACCTTC. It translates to CATAAPGPNYGYTF.

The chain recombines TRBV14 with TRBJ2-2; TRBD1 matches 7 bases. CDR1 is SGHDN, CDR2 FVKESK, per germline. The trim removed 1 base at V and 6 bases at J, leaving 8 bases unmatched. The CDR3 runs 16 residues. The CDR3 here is CASSQVRGSGAGELFF. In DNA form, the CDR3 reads TGTGCCAGCAGCCAAGTCAGGGGGTCCGGGGCCGGGGAGCTGTTTTTT.

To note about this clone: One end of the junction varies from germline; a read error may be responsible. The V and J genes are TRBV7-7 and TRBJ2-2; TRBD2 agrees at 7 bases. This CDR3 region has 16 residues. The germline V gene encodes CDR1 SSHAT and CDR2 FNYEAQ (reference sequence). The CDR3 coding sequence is TGTGCTAGCAGCTTTGGTGGGAGGGTAGACACCGGGGAGCTGTTTTTT. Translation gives CASSFGGRVDTGELFF.

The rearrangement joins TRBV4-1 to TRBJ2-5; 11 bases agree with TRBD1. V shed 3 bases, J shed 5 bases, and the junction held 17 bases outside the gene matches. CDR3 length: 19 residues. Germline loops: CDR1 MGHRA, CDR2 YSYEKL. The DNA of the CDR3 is TGCGCCAGCAGCCACCCAGGACTCCGGACAGGGGGCTATCGGGAGACCCAGTACTTC. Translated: CASSHPGLRTGGYRETQYF.

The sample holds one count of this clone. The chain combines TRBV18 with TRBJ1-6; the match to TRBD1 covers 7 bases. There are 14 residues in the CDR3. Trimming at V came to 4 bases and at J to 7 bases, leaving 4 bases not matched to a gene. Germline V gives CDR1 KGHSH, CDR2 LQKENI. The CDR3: CASSLGTENSPLHF. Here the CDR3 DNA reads TGTGCCAGCTCACTGGGGACAGAAAATTCACCCCTCCACTTT.

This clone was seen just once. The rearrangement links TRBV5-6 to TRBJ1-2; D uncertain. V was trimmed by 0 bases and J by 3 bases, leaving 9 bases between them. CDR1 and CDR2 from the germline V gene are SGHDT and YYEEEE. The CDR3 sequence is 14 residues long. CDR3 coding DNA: TGTGCCAGCAGCTTGGGAGGGTACGACTATGGCTACACCTTC. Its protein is CASSLGGYDYGYTF.

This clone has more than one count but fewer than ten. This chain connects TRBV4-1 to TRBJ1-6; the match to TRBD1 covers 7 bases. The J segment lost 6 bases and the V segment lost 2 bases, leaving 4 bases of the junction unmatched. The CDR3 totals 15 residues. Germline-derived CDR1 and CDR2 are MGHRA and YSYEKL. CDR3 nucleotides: TGCGCCAGCAGCCAACTGACAGGGTTTAATTCACCCCTCCACTTT. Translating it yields CASSQLTGFNSPLHF.

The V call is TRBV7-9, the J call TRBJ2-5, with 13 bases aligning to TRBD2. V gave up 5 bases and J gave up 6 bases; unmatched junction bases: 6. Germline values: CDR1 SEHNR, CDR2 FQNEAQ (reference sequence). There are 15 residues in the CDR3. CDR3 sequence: CASSPGLAGYQTQYF. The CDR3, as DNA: TGTGCCAGCAGCCCGGGACTAGCGGGATATCAGACCCAGTACTTC.

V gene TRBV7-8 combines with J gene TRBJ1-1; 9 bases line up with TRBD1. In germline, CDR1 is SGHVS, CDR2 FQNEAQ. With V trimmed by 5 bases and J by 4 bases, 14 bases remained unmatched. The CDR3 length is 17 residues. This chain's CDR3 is CASSNTGGPRVITEAFF. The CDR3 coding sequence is TGTGCCAGCAGCAACACAGGGGGCCCTAGGGTGATCACTGAAGCTTTCTTT.

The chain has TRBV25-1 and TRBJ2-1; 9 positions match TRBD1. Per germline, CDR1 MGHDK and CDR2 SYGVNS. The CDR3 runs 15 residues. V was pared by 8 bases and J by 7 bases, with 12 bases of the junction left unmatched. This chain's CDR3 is CASARAGTGRNEQFF. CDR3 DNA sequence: TGTGCCAGCGCGCGAGCCGGGACAGGGAGGAATGAGCAGTTCTTC.

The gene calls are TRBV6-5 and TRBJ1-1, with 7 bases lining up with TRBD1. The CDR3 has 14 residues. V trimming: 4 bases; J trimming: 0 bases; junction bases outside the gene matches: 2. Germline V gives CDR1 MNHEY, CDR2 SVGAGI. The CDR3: CASSWDSMNTEAFF. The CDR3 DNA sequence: TGTGCCAGCAGTTGGGACAGCATGAACACTGAAGCTTTCTTT.

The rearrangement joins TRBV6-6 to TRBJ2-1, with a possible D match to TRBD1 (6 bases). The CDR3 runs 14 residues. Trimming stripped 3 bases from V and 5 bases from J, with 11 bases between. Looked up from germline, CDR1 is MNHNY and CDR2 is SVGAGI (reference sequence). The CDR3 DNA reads TGTGCCAGCAGTTATCGGACAGACAACAATGAGCAGTTCTTC. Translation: CASSYRTDNNEQFF.

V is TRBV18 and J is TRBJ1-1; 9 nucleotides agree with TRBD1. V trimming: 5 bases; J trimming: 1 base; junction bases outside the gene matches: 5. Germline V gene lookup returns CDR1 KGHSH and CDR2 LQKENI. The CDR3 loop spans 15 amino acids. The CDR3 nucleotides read TGTGCCAGCTCAACGAACAGGGGGCCGAACACTGAAGCTTTCTTT. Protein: CASSTNRGPNTEAFF. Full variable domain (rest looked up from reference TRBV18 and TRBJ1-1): NAGVMQNPRHLVRRRGQEARLRCSPMKGHSHVYWYRQLPEEGLKFMVYLQKENIIDESGMPKERFSAEFPKEGPSILRIQQVVRGDSAAYFCASSTNRGPNTEAFFGQGTRLTVV.

The CDR3 is CASSLAGTGVHEQYF. CDR3 in DNA: TGTGCCAGCAGCTTAGCGGGGACAGGGGTCCACGAGCAGTACTTC. The rearrangement uses TRBV7-9 and TRBJ2-7, with TRBD1 matching 10 bases. With 0 bases clipped from V and 5 bases from J, the junction kept 4 bases outside the gene matches. Germline CDR1 reads SEHNR; CDR2 reads FQNEAQ (reference sequence). This CDR3 region has 15 residues.

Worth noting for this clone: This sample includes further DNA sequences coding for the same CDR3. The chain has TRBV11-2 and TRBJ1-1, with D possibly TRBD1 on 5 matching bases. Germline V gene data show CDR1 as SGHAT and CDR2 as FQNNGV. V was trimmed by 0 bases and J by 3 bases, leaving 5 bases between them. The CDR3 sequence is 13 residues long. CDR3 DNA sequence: TGTGCCAGCAGCTTAGACAGGGACACTGAAGCTTTCTTT. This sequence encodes CASSLDRDTEAFF.

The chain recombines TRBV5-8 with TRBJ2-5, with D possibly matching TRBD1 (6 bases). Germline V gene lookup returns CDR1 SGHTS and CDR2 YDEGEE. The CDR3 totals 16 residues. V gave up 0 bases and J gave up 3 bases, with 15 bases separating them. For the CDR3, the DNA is TGTGCCAGCAGCTTGGCCGGACAGTACGGCGAAGAGACCCAGTACTTC. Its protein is CASSLAGQYGEETQYF.

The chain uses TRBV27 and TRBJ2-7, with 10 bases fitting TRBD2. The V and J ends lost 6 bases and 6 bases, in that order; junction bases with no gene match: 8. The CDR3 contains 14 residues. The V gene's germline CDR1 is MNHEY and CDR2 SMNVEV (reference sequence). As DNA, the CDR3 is TGTGCCAGCAGCGGGACTAGCGATCCCCTCGAGCAGTACTTC. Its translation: CASSGTSDPLEQYF.

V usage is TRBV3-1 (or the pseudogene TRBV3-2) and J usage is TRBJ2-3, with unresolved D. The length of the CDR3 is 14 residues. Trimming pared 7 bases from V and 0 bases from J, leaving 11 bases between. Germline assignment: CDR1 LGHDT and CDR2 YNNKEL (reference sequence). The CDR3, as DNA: TGTGCCAGCAAGCCAGGCTTTAGCACAGATACGCAGTATTTT. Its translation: CASKPGFSTDTQYF.

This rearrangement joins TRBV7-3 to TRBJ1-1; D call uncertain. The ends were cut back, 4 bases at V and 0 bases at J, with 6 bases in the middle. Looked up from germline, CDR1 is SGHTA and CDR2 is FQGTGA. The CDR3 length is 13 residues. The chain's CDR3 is CASSYNMNTEAFF. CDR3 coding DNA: TGTGCCAGCAGCTATAACATGAACACTGAAGCTTTCTTT.

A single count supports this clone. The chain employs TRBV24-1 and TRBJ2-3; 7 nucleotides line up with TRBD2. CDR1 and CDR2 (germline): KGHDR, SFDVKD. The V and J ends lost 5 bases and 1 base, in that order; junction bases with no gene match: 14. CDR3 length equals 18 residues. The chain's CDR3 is CATSASPGGLQRTDTQYF. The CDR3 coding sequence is TGTGCCACCAGTGCCTCTCCTGGGGGACTACAACGCACAGATACGCAGTATTTT.

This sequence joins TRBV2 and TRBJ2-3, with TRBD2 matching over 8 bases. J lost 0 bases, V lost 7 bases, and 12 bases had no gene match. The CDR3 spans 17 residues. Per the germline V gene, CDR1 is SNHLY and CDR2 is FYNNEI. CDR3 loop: CASTSPGLAASTDTQYF. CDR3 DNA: TGTGCCAGCACTTCCCCCGGACTAGCAGCTAGCACAGATACGCAGTATTTT.

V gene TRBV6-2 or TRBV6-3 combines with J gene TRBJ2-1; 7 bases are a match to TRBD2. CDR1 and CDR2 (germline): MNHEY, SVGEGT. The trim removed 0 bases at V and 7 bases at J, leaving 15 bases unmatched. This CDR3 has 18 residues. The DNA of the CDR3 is TGTGCCAGCAGTTACTCTCCTCGGCGAAGCGGGACTTTAAATGAGCAGTTCTTC. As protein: CASSYSPRRSGTLNEQFF.